The clone carrying this TCR beta chain was seen a handful of times. Its antigen remains unidentified. The sample comes from a study of vaccination and CD4 T cells after COVID-19. Cultured CD4+ T cell DNA underwent sequencing with the Oncomine TCR Beta short-read assay. Cultures of CD4+ T cells served as the source for extracting genomic DNA. Using its own MiXCR run on the PCR reads, TCRdb lists one record per CDR3 protein. The sample records under 5,000 distinct CDR3 sequences, less than 45% being singletons. The treatment here: approximately 9-day PBMC culture with coronavirus spike peptide pools or control peptides (ViraFEST assay). Negative selection enriched CD4+ T cells from cultures at roughly ten days. In germline, CDR1 is DFQATT, CDR2 SNEGSKA (reference sequence). Losses at the gene ends were 5 bases for V and 1 base for J; bases not matched to a gene: 5. The CDR3 has 15 amino acids.

This clonotype was obtained from a human donor who had recovered from COVID-19. The J gene is TRBJ2-3, the V gene TRBV20-1, with TRBD2 matching 11 bases. Source: CD4+ T cells from blood, cultured in vitro, taken after SARS-CoV-2 vaccination. CDR3 sequence reads: CSASSGGSRTDTQYF. CDR3 in DNA: TGCAGTGCTTCTAGCGGGGGGTCCCGCACAGATACGCAGTATTTT.